This paragraph covers one T cell receptor beta chain sequence. The antigen is not known. This entry belongs to a study of T-cell memory formation after mild COVID-19. The study's findings and limits: Clones shrinking between day 15 and 85 showed a balanced CD4/CD8 split, and those that grew later tilted toward CD4+.

UMIs and sample barcodes were carried by the TCR alpha and TCR beta cDNA libraries that 5'RACE produced using constant-segment primers. TCRdb ran MiXCR on the 5' RACE reads and lists one entry per CDR3 protein. The sample has tens of thousands of distinct CDR3 sequences; 16% are singletons. The sequence was obtained from an adult woman who had mild COVID-19 (a few samples of this study predate the infection). Cell type and time point are not known. Sequences were obtained from PBMCs or a T cell subset sorted from them (not recorded which).

The DNA for the CDR3 is TGTGCCAGCAGCCATAGACAGGGGCTGGGGACCCAGTACTTC. Its protein is CASSHRQGLGTQYF. V is TRBV7-2 and J is TRBJ2-5, with 8 bases that match TRBD1. The CDR3 spans 14 residues. In germline, CDR1 is SGHTA, CDR2 FQGNSA. V shed 5 bases and J 7 bases; nucleotides not matched to a gene: 9.